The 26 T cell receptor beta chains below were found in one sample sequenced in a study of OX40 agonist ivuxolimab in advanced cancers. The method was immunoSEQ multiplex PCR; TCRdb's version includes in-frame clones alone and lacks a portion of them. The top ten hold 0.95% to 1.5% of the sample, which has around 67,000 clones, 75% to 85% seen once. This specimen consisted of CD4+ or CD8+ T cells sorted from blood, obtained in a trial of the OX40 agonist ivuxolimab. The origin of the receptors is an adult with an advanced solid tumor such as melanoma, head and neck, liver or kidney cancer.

The CDR3, as DNA: TGTGCCAGTAGCCTCGATAGGTCCAACTATGGCTACACCTTC. This sequence encodes CASSLDRSNYGYTF. This chain connects TRBV19 to TRBJ1-2, with no clear D. V shed 6 bases and J shed 2 bases, with 13 bases lying between them. CDR3 length equals 14 residues. Germline CDR1 is LNHDA and CDR2 is SQIVND (reference sequence).

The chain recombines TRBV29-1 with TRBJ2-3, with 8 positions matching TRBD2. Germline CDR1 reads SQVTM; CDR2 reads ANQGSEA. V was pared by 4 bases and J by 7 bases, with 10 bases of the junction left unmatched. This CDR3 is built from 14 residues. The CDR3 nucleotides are TGCAGCGTTGTCGCAGGGCGGGGGGCAAATACGCAGTATTTT. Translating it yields CSVVAGRGANTQYF.

The CDR3 DNA follows: TGCGCCAGCAGCCAAGGACTCAATTCACCCCTCCACTTT. Its translation: CASSQGLNSPLHF. The rearrangement links TRBV4-1 to TRBJ1-6; no clear D gene. This CDR3 has 13 amino acids. The V end lost 1 base, the J end lost 7 bases, and 5 bases lay between the germline ends. The germline V gene has CDR1 MGHRA and CDR2 YSYEKL.

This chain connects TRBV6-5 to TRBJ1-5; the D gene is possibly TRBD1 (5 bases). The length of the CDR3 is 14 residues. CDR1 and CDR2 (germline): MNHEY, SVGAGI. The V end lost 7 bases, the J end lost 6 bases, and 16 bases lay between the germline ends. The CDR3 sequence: CASIPTLGGQPQHF. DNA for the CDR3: TGTGCCAGCATCCCTACGCTGGGGGGTCAGCCCCAGCATTTT.

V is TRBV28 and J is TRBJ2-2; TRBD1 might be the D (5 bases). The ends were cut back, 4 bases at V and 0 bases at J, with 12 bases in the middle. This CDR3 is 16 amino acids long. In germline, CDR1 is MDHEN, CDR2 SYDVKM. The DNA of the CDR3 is TGTGCCAGCAGTTCTCCAGGGTTCGCGAACACCGGGGAGCTGTTTTTT. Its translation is CASSSPGFANTGELFF.

CDR3 coding DNA: TGTGCCAGCTCACGGGACAGGGACAACTACGAGCAGTACTTC. Its translation: CASSRDRDNYEQYF. The chain employs TRBV18 and TRBJ2-7, with 9 bases lining up with TRBD1. V lost 4 bases to trimming and J lost 3 bases; unmatched junction nucleotides: 4. Germline-derived CDR1 and CDR2 are KGHSH and LQKENI. The CDR3 totals 14 residues.

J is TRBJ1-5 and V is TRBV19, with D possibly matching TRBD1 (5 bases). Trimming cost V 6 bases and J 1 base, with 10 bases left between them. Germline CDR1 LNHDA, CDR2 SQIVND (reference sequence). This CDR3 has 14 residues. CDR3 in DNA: TGTGCCAGTAGATTCAGGGAAAGCAATCAGCCCCAGCATTTT. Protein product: CASRFRESNQPQHF. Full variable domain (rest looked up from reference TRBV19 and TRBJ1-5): DGGITQSPKYLFRKEGQNVTLSCEQNLNHDAMYWYRQDPGQGLRLIYYSQIVNDFQKGDIAEGYSVSREKKESFPLTVTSAQKNPTAFYLCASRFRESNQPQHFGDGTRLSIL.

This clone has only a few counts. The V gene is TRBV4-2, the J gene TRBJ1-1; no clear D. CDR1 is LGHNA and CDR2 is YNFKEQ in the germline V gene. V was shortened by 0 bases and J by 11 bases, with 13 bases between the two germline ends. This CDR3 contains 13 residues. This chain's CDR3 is CASSQDHKAGAFF. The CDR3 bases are TGTGCCAGCAGCCAAGATCATAAGGCCGGGGCTTTCTTT.

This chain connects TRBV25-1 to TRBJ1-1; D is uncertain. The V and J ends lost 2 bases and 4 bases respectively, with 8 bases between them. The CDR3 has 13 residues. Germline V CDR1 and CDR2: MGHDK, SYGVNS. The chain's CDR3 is CASSELQATEAFF. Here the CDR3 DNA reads TGTGCCAGCAGTGAACTTCAGGCCACTGAAGCTTTCTTT.

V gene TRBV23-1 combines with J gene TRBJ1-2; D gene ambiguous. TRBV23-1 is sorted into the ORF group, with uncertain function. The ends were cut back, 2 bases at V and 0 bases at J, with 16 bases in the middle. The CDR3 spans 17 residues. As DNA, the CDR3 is TGCGCCAGCAGTCAACTCTTCGGAAGGGAGACTAACTATGGCTACACCTTC. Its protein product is CASSQLFGRETNYGYTF.

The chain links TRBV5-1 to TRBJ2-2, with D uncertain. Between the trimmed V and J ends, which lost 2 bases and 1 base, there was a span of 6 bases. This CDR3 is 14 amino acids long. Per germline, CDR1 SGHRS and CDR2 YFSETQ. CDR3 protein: CASSFVGNTGELFF. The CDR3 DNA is TGCGCCAGCAGCTTTGTAGGGAACACCGGGGAGCTGTTTTTT.

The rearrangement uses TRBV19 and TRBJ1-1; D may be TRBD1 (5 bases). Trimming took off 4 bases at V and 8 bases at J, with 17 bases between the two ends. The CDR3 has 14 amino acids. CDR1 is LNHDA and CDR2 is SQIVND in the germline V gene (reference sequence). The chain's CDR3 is CASSSQVRVPEAFF. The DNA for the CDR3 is TGTGCCAGTAGTAGCCAGGTCAGGGTCCCCGAAGCTTTCTTT.

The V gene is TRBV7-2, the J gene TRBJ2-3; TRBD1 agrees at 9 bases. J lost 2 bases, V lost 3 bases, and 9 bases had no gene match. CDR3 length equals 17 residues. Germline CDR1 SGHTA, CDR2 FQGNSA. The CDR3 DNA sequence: TGTGCCAGCAGCTTGGGGACAGGGTTTGGTGCCACAGATACGCAGTATTTT. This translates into CASSLGTGFGATDTQYF. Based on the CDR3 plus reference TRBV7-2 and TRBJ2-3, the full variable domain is GAGVSQSPSNKVTEKGKDVELRCDPISGHTALYWYRQSLGQGLEFLIYFQGNSAPDKSGLPSDRFSAERTGGSVSTLTIQRTQQEDSAVYLCASSLGTGFGATDTQYFGPGTRLTVL.

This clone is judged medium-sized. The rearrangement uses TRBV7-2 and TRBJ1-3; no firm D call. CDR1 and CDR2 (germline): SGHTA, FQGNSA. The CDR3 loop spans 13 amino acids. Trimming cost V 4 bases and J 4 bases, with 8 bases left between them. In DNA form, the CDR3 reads TGTGCCAGCAGCTACGACAAAGGAAACACCATATATTTT. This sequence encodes CASSYDKGNTIYF.

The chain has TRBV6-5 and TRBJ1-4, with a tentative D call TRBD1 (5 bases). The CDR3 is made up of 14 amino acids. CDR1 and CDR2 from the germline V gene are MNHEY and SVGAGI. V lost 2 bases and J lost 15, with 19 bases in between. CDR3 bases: TGTGCCAGCAGTTACGGCGGAGGGCGCGACAGAATGTTTTTT. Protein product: CASSYGGGRDRMFF.

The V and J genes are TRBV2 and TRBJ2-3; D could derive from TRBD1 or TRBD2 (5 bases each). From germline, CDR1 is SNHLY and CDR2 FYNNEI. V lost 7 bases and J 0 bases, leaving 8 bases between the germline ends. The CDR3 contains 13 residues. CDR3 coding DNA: TGTGCCAGCAATTGGGACAGCACAGATACGCAGTATTTT. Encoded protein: CASNWDSTDTQYF.

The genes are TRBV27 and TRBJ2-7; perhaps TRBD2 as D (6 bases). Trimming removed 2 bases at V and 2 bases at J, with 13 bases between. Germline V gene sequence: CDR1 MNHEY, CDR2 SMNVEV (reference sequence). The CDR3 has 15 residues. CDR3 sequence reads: CASSLLGGNTYEQYF. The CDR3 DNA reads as TGTGCCAGCAGTTTACTGGGGGGTAACACCTACGAGCAGTACTTC.

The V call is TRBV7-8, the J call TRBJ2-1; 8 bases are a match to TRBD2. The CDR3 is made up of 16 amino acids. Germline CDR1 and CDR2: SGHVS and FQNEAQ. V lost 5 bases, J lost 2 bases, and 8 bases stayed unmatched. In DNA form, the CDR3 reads TGTGCCAGCAGCCCCGGGGGAGCGGGGGCCTACAATGAGCAGTTCTTC. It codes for CASSPGGAGAYNEQFF.

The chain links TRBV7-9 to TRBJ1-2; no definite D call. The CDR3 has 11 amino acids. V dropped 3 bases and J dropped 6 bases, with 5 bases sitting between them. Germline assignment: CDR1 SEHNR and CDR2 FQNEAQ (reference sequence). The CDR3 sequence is CASSLIDGYTF. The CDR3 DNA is TGTGCCAGCAGCTTGATTGATGGCTACACCTTC.

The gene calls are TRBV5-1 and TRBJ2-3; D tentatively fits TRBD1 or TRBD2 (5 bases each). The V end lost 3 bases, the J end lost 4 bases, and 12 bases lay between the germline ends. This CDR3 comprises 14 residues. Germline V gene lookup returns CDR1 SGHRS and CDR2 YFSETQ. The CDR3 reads CASSSTQGADTQYF. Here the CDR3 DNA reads TGCGCCAGCAGCTCAACGCAGGGAGCAGATACGCAGTATTTT.

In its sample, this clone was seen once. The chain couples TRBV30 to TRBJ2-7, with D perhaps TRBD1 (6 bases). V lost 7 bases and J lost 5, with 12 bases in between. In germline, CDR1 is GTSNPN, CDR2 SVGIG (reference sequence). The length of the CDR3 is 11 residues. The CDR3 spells CALDRTHEQYF. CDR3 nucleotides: TGTGCCTTGGACAGAACCCACGAGCAGTACTTC.

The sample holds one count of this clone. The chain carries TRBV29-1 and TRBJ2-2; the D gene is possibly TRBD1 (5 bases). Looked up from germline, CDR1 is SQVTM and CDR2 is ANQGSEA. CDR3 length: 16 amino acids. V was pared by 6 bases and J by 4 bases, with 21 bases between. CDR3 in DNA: TGCAGCGTCCTACCAAGGGGAATTGCGTTCACCGGGGAGCTGTTTTTT. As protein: CSVLPRGIAFTGELFF.

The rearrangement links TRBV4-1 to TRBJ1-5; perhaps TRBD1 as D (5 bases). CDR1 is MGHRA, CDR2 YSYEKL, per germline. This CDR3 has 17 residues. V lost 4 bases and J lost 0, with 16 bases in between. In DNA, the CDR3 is TGCGCCAGCAGCCCATCCCGGGGGATGGGTAGCAATCAGCCCCAGCATTTT. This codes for CASSPSRGMGSNQPQHF.

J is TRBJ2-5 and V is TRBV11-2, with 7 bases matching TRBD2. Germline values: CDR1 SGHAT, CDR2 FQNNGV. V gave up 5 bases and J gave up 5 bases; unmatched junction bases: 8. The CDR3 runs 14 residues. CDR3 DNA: TGTGCCAGCAGCCGGACTAGGTTAGGTGAGACCCAGTACTTC. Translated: CASSRTRLGETQYF.

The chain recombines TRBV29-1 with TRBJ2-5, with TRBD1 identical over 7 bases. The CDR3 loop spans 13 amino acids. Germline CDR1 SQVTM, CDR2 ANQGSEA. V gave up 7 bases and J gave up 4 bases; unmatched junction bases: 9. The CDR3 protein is CSARQGLLETQYF. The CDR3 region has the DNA TGCAGCGCCAGACAGGGATTATTAGAGACCCAGTACTTC.

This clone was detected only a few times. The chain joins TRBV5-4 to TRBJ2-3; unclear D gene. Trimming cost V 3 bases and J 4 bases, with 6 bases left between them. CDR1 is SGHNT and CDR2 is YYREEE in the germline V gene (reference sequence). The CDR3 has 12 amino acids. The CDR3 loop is CASSSGADTQYF. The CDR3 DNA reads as TGTGCCAGCAGCTCAGGAGCAGATACGCAGTATTTT.